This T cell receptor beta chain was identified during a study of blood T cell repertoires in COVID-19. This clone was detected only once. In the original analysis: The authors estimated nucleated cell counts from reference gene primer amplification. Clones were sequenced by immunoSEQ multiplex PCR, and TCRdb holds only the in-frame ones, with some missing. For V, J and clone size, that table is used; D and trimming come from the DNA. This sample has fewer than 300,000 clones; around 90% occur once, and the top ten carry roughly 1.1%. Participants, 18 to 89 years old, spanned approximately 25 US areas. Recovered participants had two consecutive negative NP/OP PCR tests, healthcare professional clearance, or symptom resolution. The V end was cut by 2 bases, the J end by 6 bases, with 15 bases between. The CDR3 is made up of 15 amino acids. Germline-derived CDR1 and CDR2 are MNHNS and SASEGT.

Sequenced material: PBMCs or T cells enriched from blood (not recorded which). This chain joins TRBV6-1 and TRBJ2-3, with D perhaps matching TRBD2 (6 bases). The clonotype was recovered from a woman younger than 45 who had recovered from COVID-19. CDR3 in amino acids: CASSEYDRGLDTQYF. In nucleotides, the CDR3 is TGTGCCAGCAGTGAATATGATCGGGGGTTGGATACGCAGTATTTT.